The 32 T cell receptor beta chains presented below share a single source sample, sequenced in a study of blood T cell repertoires in COVID-19. Sequenced by immunoSEQ multiplex PCR; TCRdb stores in-frame clones only, minus some. The data hold about 500,000 clones, with roughly 90% observed a single time. Sequences were obtained from PBMCs or T cells enriched from blood (not recorded which). These receptors were obtained from a woman aged 18-29 years who had recovered from COVID-19.

The chain has TRBV2 and TRBJ2-1; D perhaps matches TRBD1 (6 bases). V was cut by 6 bases and J by 8 bases, with 23 bases left in between. Germline lookup yields CDR1 SNHLY and CDR2 FYNNEI. The length of the CDR3 is 16 residues. CDR3 residues: CASRKGDTDLLDEQFF. The CDR3 bases are TGTGCCAGCAGGAAGGGGGACACGGACCTTCTGGATGAGCAGTTCTTC.

On this clone: This CDR3 is also generated by other DNA sequences in the sample. The V gene is TRBV28, the J gene TRBJ1-1; weak D call: TRBD1 (5 bases). Germline V gene lookup returns CDR1 MDHEN and CDR2 SYDVKM. The V end was cut by 5 bases, the J end by 5 bases, with 15 bases between. CDR3 length equals 14 residues. DNA of the CDR3: TGTGCCAGCAGTGGGACGGGAGCGAATACTGAAGCTTTCTTT. This sequence encodes CASSGTGANTEAFF.

The chain uses TRBV2 and TRBJ1-2; D is uncertain. The germline V and J ends were trimmed by 8 bases and 7 bases, with 17 bases remaining between them. The CDR3 runs to 13 residues. Germline V lookup: CDR1 SNHLY, CDR2 FYNNEI. In DNA, the CDR3 is TGTGCCAGCCTTAGACCCCTGGCAGGTGGCTACACCTTC. This codes for CASLRPLAGGYTF.

The chain combines TRBV10-2 with TRBJ2-3; no firm D call. The CDR3 contains 15 residues. V lost 0 bases and J 4 bases, leaving 11 bases between the germline ends. Looked up from germline, CDR1 is WSHSY and CDR2 is SAAADI. Here the CDR3 reads CASSESTLISDTQYF. The CDR3 region has the DNA TGCGCCAGCAGTGAGTCGACTCTTATTTCAGATACGCAGTATTTT.

In its sample, this clone was seen a few times. V gene TRBV6-5 combines with J gene TRBJ2-7; weak D call: TRBD1 (6 bases). Germline CDR1 is MNHEY and CDR2 is SVGAGI. V lost 6 bases and J 5 bases, leaving 17 bases between the germline ends. The CDR3 is made up of 14 amino acids. The CDR3 spells CASSRSQQGHEQYF. The CDR3 coding sequence is TGTGCCAGCAGCCGATCCCAACAGGGCCACGAGCAGTACTTC.

This clone was picked up a small number of times. At the DNA level, this CDR3 is encoded by other sequences in the same sample as well. CDR3 DNA: TGTGCCAGCAGTGAGGGGGGAAGCGGCTACACCTTC. Translated: CASSEGGSGYTF. This chain connects TRBV25-1 to TRBJ1-2; TRBD1 might be the D (5 bases). With 3 bases removed from V and 8 bases from J, the gap between germline ends came to 10 bases. From germline, CDR1 is MGHDK and CDR2 SYGVNS. The CDR3 is made up of 12 amino acids.

This chain connects TRBV16 to TRBJ1-1; D unclear. Per germline, CDR1 KGHSY and CDR2 FQNENV. V dropped 0 bases and J dropped 11 bases, with 13 bases sitting between them. This CDR3 has 13 amino acids. Here the CDR3 reads CASSQSTEVTAFF. The CDR3 DNA is TGTGCCAGCAGCCAATCAACCGAGGTAACGGCTTTCTTT. The complete variable domain, with remaining parts taken from reference TRBV16 and TRBJ1-1, reads GEEVAQTPKHLVRGEGQKAKLYCAPIKGHSYVFWYQQVLKNEFKFLISFQNENVFDETGMPKERFSAKCLPNSPCSLEIQATKLEDSAVYFCASSQSTEVTAFFGQGTRLTVV.

The chain uses TRBV4-1 and TRBJ1-3; no firm D call. The CDR3 has 20 residues. The germline V and J ends were trimmed by 0 bases and 1 base, with 22 bases remaining between them. Germline V gene sequence: CDR1 MGHRA, CDR2 YSYEKL. CDR3 DNA: TGCGCCAGCAGCCAAGATGAGTTGGCAGGCCAGAGGGTGTCTGGAAACACCATATATTTT. The encoded protein is CASSQDELAGQRVSGNTIYF.

The CDR3 loop reads CASSESNRGYEKLFF. The CDR3 nucleotides are TGCGCCAGCAGTGAGTCGAACAGGGGATATGAAAAACTGTTTTTT. This chain connects TRBV10-2 to TRBJ1-4; 7 bases match TRBD1. This CDR3 spans 15 amino acids. Germline V gene data show CDR1 as WSHSY and CDR2 as SAAADI. J lost 6 bases, V lost 0 bases, and 4 bases had no gene match.

This chain links TRBV2 with TRBJ2-1, with D hard to call. V was cut by 9 bases and J by 0 bases, with 12 bases left in between. CDR1 is SNHLY, CDR2 FYNNEI, per germline. This CDR3 is 14 amino acids long. CDR3 residues: CARETESSYNEQFF. As DNA, the CDR3 is TGTGCCAGAGAAACTGAGAGCTCCTACAATGAGCAGTTCTTC.

V usage is TRBV25-1 and J usage is TRBJ1-1, with a tentative D call TRBD1 (5 bases). This CDR3 has 15 residues. Per germline, CDR1 MGHDK and CDR2 SYGVNS. The V end was cut by 3 bases, the J end by 0 bases, with 11 bases between. CDR3 residues: CASSDWGGMNTEAFF. In nucleotides, the CDR3 is TGTGCCAGCAGTGATTGGGGGGGGATGAACACTGAAGCTTTCTTT. The variable domain in full, with the rest retrieved from reference TRBV25-1 and TRBJ1-1, is EADIYQTPRYLVIGTGKKITLECSQTMGHDKMYWYQQDPGMELHLIHYSYGVNSTEKGDLSSESTVSRIRTEHFPLTLESARPSHTSQYLCASSDWGGMNTEAFFGQGTRLTVV.

This sequence joins TRBV4-1 and TRBJ2-1; a possible D gene is TRBD1 (6 bases). CDR3 size: 15 residues. The germline V gene has CDR1 MGHRA and CDR2 YSYEKL. Trimming left V 3 bases short and J 6 bases short, with 15 bases between. The CDR3 nucleotides read TGCGCCAGCAGCCATATCCCGTTGACAGGCAATGAGCAGTTCTTC. Translation: CASSHIPLTGNEQFF.

The chain links TRBV19 to TRBJ2-2; 9 bases are shared with TRBD2. The CDR3 totals 15 residues. Germline V gene lookup returns CDR1 LNHDA and CDR2 SQIVND (reference sequence). J lost 6 bases, V lost 5 bases, and 7 bases had no gene match. The CDR3 coding sequence is TGTGCCAGTAGTGTTAGCGGGGGCGCCCCCGGGGAGCTGTTTTTT. It translates to CASSVSGGAPGELFF.

The V and J genes are TRBV24-1 and TRBJ2-1; 7 bases match TRBD2. V was pared by 3 bases and J by 12 bases, with 7 bases of the junction left unmatched. This CDR3 is built from 13 residues. Germline lookup yields CDR1 KGHDR and CDR2 SFDVKD. CDR3 protein: CATSDGGDLAQFF. The CDR3 bases are TGTGCCACCAGTGATGGGGGGGATCTTGCGCAGTTCTTC.

This rearrangement joins TRBV28 to TRBJ1-1; 7 bases agree with TRBD1. This CDR3 is 17 amino acids long. V shed 6 bases and J 6 bases; nucleotides not matched to a gene: 19. CDR1 is MDHEN, CDR2 SYDVKM, per germline. The CDR3 DNA reads TGTGCCAGCAGCTCTGGGGACAGCAAATATATGGGCGCTGAAGCTTTCTTT. It specifies CASSSGDSKYMGAEAFF.

The CDR3 nucleotides read TGTGCCAGCAGCGCAGACAGGACCTCCTACGAGCAGTACTTC. Its translation: CASSADRTSYEQYF. The chain carries TRBV6-5 and TRBJ2-7; D is perhaps TRBD1 (6 bases). The CDR3 is 14 residues long. V dropped 6 bases and J dropped 0 bases, with 12 bases sitting between them. From germline, CDR1 is MNHEY and CDR2 SVGAGI.

In this sample, this clone turned up once. The V gene is TRBV7-2, the J gene TRBJ2-2; 7 bases match TRBD1. The length of the CDR3 is 15 residues. Per the germline V gene, CDR1 is SGHTA and CDR2 is FQGNSA. Unmatched junction bases numbered 3, after V lost 5 bases and J lost 0 bases. For the CDR3, the DNA is TGTGCCAGCAGCCGGGACAGACCGAACACCGGGGAGCTGTTTTTT. Its protein product is CASSRDRPNTGELFF.

The chain is built from TRBV28 and TRBJ2-7; TRBD2 matches at 8 bases. This CDR3 is 15 amino acids long. CDR1 and CDR2 from the germline V gene are MDHEN and SYDVKM. V was pared by 6 bases and J by 0 bases, with 7 bases of the junction left unmatched. CDR3 protein: CASSPAGAPSYEQYF. CDR3 bases: TGTGCCAGCAGCCCAGCGGGGGCCCCCTCCTACGAGCAGTACTTC. The full variable domain, completed using reference TRBV28 and TRBJ2-7, is DVKVTQSSRYLVKRTGEKVFLECVQDMDHENMFWYRQDPGLGLRLIYFSYDVKMKEKGDIPEGYSVSREKKERFSLILESASTNQTSMYLCASSPAGAPSYEQYFGPGTRLTVT.

V is TRBV2 and J is TRBJ1-5; D is possibly TRBD1 (5 bases). Germline assignment: CDR1 SNHLY and CDR2 FYNNEI. The CDR3 runs 14 residues. Trimming removed 6 bases at V and 3 bases at J, with 12 bases between. The CDR3 sequence is CASRVQANNQPQHF. The CDR3 DNA reads TGTGCCAGCAGGGTACAGGCGAACAATCAGCCCCAGCATTTT. The full variable domain, in which reference TRBV2 and TRBJ1-5 provide the parts outside the CDR3, is EPEVTQTPSHQVTQMGQEVILRCVPISNHLYFYWYRQILGQKVEFLVSFYNNEISEKSEIFDDQFSVERPDGSNFTLKIRSTKLEDSAMYFCASRVQANNQPQHFGDGTRLSIL.

The CDR3 nucleotides read TGTGCCAGCAGCCAATCTCTGGGGACTAGCGGGCAAGAGACCCAGTACTTC. It encodes CASSQSLGTSGQETQYF. The chain carries TRBV4-2 and TRBJ2-5; 12 positions agree with TRBD2. The V segment lost 2 bases and the J segment 2 bases; nucleotides outside the gene matches: 6. The CDR3 contains 17 residues. CDR1 and CDR2 from the germline V gene are LGHNA and YNFKEQ.

The chain has TRBV21-1 and TRBJ1-1; TRBD1 is the table's D call and was not checked against the DNA. TRBV21-1 is a pseudogene. This CDR3 spans 13 amino acids. The CDR3 is CASSHRTRTEAFF. CDR3 nucleotides: TGTGCCAGCAGCCACCGGACAAGGACTGAAGCTTTCTTT.

The rearrangement links TRBV4-1 to TRBJ1-2; a possible D gene is TRBD1 (5 bases). Germline V lookup: CDR1 MGHRA, CDR2 YSYEKL. This CDR3 is 19 amino acids long. With 1 base removed from V and 0 bases from J, the gap between germline ends came to 21 bases. DNA for the CDR3: TGCGCCAGCAGCCAAGTAGAAGATGGCGGGGCCGGGGCTAACTATGGCTACACCTTC. Translated: CASSQVEDGGAGANYGYTF.

This chain links TRBV7-3 with TRBJ1-1; D is unresolved. CDR3 size: 14 residues. Trimming took 2 bases from V and 1 from J, leaving 8 bases between them. The germline V gene encodes CDR1 SGHTA and CDR2 FQGTGA. CDR3 in DNA: TGTGCCAGCAGCTTAGTGCAGGCGAACACTGAAGCTTTCTTT. Protein product: CASSLVQANTEAFF.

This chain links TRBV28 with TRBJ1-6; 10 bases map to TRBD1. This CDR3 has 12 amino acids. The V segment lost 8 bases and the J segment 10 bases; nucleotides outside the gene matches: 2. Germline CDR1 reads MDHEN; CDR2 reads SYDVKM. The CDR3 sequence is CASGTGDSPLHF. DNA of the CDR3: TGTGCCAGCGGGACAGGGGACTCACCCCTCCACTTT.

V and J are TRBV12-5 and TRBJ1-5; 7 bases match TRBD1. Germline-derived CDR1 and CDR2 are LGHNT and FRNRAP. The J segment lost 7 bases and the V segment lost 1 base, leaving 7 bases of the junction unmatched. The CDR3 length is 15 residues. The CDR3 bases are TGTGCTAGTGGTTTGGAACAGGGGTTGGGGCAGCCCCAGCATTTT. This gives the protein CASGLEQGLGQPQHF.

The chain uses TRBV7-2 and TRBJ2-1; TRBD2 aligns across 7 bases. The CDR3 covers 14 residues. Germline assignment: CDR1 SGHTA and CDR2 FQGNSA. V lost 3 bases and J lost 5; bases outside the gene matches: 4. CDR3: CASSFGGTHNEQFF. The CDR3, as DNA: TGTGCCAGCAGCTTCGGGGGGACCCACAATGAGCAGTTCTTC.

This chain uses TRBV29-1 with TRBJ1-2; D ambiguous. Deletions cut 0 bases from V and 7 bases from J, with 12 bases between. This CDR3 is built from 13 residues. Germline CDR1 and CDR2: SQVTM and ANQGSEA. The CDR3 here is CSVEDGGGRGYTF. Written as DNA, the CDR3 is TGCAGCGTTGAAGATGGAGGTGGGCGTGGCTACACCTTC.

The CDR3 nucleotides read TGTGCCAGCAGCCTTTGGGGCGGGGGAGACTATGGCTACACCTTC. Its protein product is CASSLWGGGDYGYTF. J is TRBJ1-2 and V is TRBV7-2; tentatively, D is TRBD1 (5 bases). The V gene lost 5 bases and the J gene lost 3 bases, with 16 bases spanning the gap. The CDR3 is 15 amino acids. CDR1 SGHTA and CDR2 FQGNSA come from the germline V gene. Combining the CDR3 with reference TRBV7-2 and TRBJ1-2 gives the whole variable domain GAGVSQSPSNKVTEKGKDVELRCDPISGHTALYWYRQSLGQGLEFLIYFQGNSAPDKSGLPSDRFSAERTGGSVSTLTIQRTQQEDSAVYLCASSLWGGGDYGYTFGSGTRLTVV.

This clone was seen a single time. The DNA for the CDR3 is TGTGCCAGTATGAGGATGAGCTCTGGAAACACCATATATTTT. This sequence encodes CASMRMSSGNTIYF. The chain uses TRBV19 and TRBJ1-3; D remains ambiguous. The germline V gene encodes CDR1 LNHDA and CDR2 SQIVND (reference sequence). Trimming left V 7 bases short and J 0 bases short, with 10 bases between. The CDR3 length is 14 residues.

V gene TRBV7-8 combines with J gene TRBJ1-2; the D gene is possibly TRBD1 (6 bases). Looked up from germline, CDR1 is SGHVS and CDR2 is FQNEAQ. The CDR3 covers 15 residues. Trimming took off 5 bases at V and 3 bases at J, with 16 bases between the two ends. The CDR3 bases are TGTGCCAGCAGCCTACACAGGGTCCCCGACTATGGCTACACCTTC. This translates into CASSLHRVPDYGYTF.

In DNA, the CDR3 is TGCAGCGTGACACAGGGCCCCCAAGAGCAGTACTTC. It codes for CSVTQGPQEQYF. The V call is TRBV29-1, the J call TRBJ2-7, with D possibly being TRBD1 (6 bases). This CDR3 has 12 residues. The V and J ends lost 6 bases and 7 bases respectively, with 16 bases between them. Germline lookup yields CDR1 SQVTM and CDR2 ANQGSEA.

J is TRBJ1-5 and V is TRBV4-1; TRBD1 matches 11 bases. The CDR3 runs 17 residues. V was clipped by 0 bases and J by 6 bases; unmatched bases: 7. Germline V lookup: CDR1 MGHRA, CDR2 YSYEKL. CDR3: CASSQDSGTGGSQPQHF. CDR3 nucleotide sequence: TGCGCCAGCAGCCAAGATAGCGGGACAGGGGGTAGTCAGCCCCAGCATTTT.